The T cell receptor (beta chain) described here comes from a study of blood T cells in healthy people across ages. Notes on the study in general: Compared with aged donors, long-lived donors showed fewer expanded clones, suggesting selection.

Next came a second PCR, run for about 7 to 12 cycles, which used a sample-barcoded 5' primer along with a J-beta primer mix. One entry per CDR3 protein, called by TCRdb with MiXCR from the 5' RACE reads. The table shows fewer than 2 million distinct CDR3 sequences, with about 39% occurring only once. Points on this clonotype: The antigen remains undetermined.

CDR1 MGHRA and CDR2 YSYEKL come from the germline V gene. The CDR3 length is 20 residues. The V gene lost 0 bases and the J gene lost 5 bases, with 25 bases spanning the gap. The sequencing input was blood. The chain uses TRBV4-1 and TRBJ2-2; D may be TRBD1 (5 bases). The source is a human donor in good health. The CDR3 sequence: CASSQEDYSRSRVGTGELFF. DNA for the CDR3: TGCGCCAGCAGCCAAGAAGATTATTCGAGATCCAGGGTTGGAACCGGGGAGCTGTTTTTT.